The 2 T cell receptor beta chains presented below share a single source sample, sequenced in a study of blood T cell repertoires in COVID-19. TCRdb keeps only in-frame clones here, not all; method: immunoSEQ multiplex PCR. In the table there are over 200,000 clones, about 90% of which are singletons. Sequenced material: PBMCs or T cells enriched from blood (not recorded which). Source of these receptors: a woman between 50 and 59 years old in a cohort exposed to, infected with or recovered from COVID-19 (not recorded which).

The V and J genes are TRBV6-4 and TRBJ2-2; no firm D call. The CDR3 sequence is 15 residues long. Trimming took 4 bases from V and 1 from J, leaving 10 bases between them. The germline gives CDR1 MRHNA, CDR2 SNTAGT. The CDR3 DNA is TGTGCCAGCAGTGGGTTAGTAGAGAACACCGGGGAGCTGTTTTTT. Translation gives CASSGLVENTGELFF.

CDR3 region: CASRDRTLSSGNTIYF. The CDR3 DNA follows: TGCGCCAGCAGGGATAGGACTCTGAGCTCTGGAAACACCATATATTTT. The gene calls are TRBV10-1 and TRBJ1-3; D not certain. Germline CDR1 is WNHNN and CDR2 is SYGVQD (reference sequence). V lost 6 bases and J 0 bases, leaving 15 bases between the germline ends. CDR3 length: 16 residues.